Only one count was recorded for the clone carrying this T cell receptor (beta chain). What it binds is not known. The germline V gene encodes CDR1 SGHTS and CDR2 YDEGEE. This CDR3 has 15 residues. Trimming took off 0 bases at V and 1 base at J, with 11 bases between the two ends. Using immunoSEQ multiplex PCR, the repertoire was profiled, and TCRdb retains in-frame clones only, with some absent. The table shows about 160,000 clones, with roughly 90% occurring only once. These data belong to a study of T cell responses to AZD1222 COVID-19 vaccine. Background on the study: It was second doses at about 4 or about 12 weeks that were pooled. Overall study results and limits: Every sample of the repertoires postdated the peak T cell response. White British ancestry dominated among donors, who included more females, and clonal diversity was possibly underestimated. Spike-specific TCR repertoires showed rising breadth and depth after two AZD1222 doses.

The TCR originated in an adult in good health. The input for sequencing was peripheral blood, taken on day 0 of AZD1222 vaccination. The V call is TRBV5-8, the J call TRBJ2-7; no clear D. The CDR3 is CASSLVSHLSYEQYF. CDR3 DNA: TGTGCCAGCAGCTTGGTCTCTCACCTATCCTACGAGCAGTACTTC.